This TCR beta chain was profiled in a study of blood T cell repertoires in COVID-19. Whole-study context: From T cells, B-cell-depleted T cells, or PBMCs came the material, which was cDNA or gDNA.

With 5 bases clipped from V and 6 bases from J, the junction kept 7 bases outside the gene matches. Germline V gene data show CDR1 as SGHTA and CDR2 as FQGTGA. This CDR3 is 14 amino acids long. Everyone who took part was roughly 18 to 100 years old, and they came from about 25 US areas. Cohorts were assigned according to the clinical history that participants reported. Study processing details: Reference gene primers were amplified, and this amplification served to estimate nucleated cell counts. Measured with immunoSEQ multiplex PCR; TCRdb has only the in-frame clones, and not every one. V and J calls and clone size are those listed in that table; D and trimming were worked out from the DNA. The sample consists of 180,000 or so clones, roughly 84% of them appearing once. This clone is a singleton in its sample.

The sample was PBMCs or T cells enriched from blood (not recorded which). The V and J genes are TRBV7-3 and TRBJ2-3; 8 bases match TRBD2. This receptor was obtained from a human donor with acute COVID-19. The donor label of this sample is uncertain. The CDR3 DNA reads TGTGCCAGCAGCCCGGGACTAGGAGCGGATACGCAGTATTTT. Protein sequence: CASSPGLGADTQYF.